The TCR beta chain described here comes from a study of type 1 and type 2 diabetes patients. Study information: CD4+ or CD8+ T cells were positively selected from PBMCs with microbeads. Study-wide results and limits: Type 2 diabetes patients had few highly-expanded CD4+ clones, median one. Type 2 diabetes repertoires were more diverse than type 1 diabetes repertoires.

Amplification started from genomic DNA. Amplification of the beta chain CDR3 used 30 forward and 13 reverse multiplex primers. One entry per CDR3 protein, called by TCRdb with MiXCR from the multiplex PCR reads. The repertoire holds more than 250,000 distinct CDR3 sequences, with around 47% as singletons. Trimming took off 0 bases at V and 0 bases at J, with 8 bases between the two ends. CDR1 is SGHRS, CDR2 YFSETQ, per germline. The CDR3 sequence is 15 residues long. With regard to this clonotype: Its target is unknown.

The sequence came from a man younger than 35 with type 2 diabetes. Sequenced input: peripheral blood mononuclear cells (PBMCs). This chain uses TRBV5-1 with TRBJ2-3; D is uncertain. Written as DNA, the CDR3 is TGCGCCAGCAGCTTGGCATCCTTCAGCACAGATACGCAGTATTTT. Its translation: CASSLASFSTDTQYF.